Presented here are 9 T cell receptor beta chains from one specimen sequenced in a study of tumor-infiltrating lymphocytes in primary liver carcinoma. Reverse transcription of 500 to 650 ng total RNA with a constant-region primer produced TCR beta cDNA. Slightly modified ARM-PCR, run as three nested multiplex PCR rounds, produced the TCR beta libraries. The first two PCR rounds, approximately 10 cycles each, used TRBV1-TRBV30 forward primers and a C-beta reverse primer. Via MiXCR, TCRdb re-called the multiplex PCR reads, giving one row per CDR3 protein. The sample consists of about 120,000 distinct CDR3 sequences, less than 75% of them appearing once. Both RNA and DNA were isolated together from about 21-30 mg of bulk tissue that had not been sorted. Material for sequencing was tumor-adjacent normal liver tissue. The source is a woman in her sixties with primary liver carcinoma and hepatitis B virus infection.

Comments on this clonotype: The junction and the germline gene differ at one end; a read error may be behind it. The V gene is TRBV29-1, the J gene TRBJ2-7; D may be TRBD2 (5 bases). CDR1 is SQVTM and CDR2 is ANQGSEA in the germline V gene. CDR3 length equals 16 residues. The CDR3 bases are TGCAGTGTTGGTTTTTTTTCCGCGACTAACATCTACAAGCAGTACTTC. This encodes CSVGFFSATNIYKQYF.

About this clonotype itself: Germline and junction disagree at one end, which may indicate a read error. The V and J genes are TRBV6-5 and TRBJ2-2, with 13 nucleotides matching TRBD2. This CDR3 is built from 19 residues. CDR1 is MNHEY and CDR2 is SVGAGI in the germline V gene. CDR3 amino acids: CASSQQRTSGRKNTGELFF. The CDR3 bases are TGTGCCAGCAGCCAGCAAAGGACTAGCGGGAGAAAAAACACCGGGGAGTTGTTTTTT.

V gene TRBV20-1 combines with J gene TRBJ1-1; D gene uncertain. The CDR3 runs to 13 residues. The germline CDR1 and CDR2 sequences are DFQATT and SNEGSKA (reference sequence). Trimming took off 3 bases at V and 7 bases at J, with 15 bases between the two ends. The CDR3 region has the DNA TGCAGTGCTAGCCCCTCCCGTAGGGTTGAAGCTTTCTTT. Protein product: CSASPSRRVEAFF.

This clonotype occurred many times. The V call is TRBV28, the J call TRBJ2-3; 10 nucleotides match TRBD2. The trim removed 6 bases at V and 5 bases at J, leaving 14 bases unmatched. The CDR3 consists of 17 residues. Germline lookup yields CDR1 MDHEN and CDR2 SYDVKM. The CDR3 region is CASRPERGLAERDTQYF. CDR3 nucleotide sequence: TGTGCCAGCAGACCAGAGAGAGGACTAGCGGAGAGAGATACGCAGTATTTT.

This clonotype was seen many times. V is TRBV5-1 and J is TRBJ1-2, with 9 bases aligning to TRBD1. The CDR3 extends over 13 amino acids. The V gene's germline CDR1 is SGHRS and CDR2 YFSETQ. Trimming at V came to 4 bases and at J to 7 bases, leaving 5 bases not matched to a gene. The chain's CDR3 is CASSPGQGSGYTF. CDR3 bases: TGCGCCAGCAGCCCAGGACAGGGGAGTGGCTACACCTTC.

This clonotype was seen a handful of times. The CDR3 here is CASSYVTGTSGSTGELFF. The CDR3 DNA is TGTGCCAGCAGCTACGTCACAGGGACTAGCGGGAGCACCGGGGAGCTGTTTTTT. V gene TRBV7-9 combines with J gene TRBJ2-2, with TRBD2 matching over 14 bases. The V and J ends lost 4 bases and 4 bases, in that order; junction bases with no gene match: 8. The CDR3 sequence is 18 residues long. Germline-derived CDR1 and CDR2 are SEHNR and FQNEAQ (reference sequence).

As to this clonotype: A junction end diverges from the germline sequence, so it may reflect a read error. V and J are TRBV29-1 and TRBJ2-7, with D possibly being TRBD1 (5 bases). The CDR3 has 12 amino acids. Germline-derived CDR1 and CDR2 are SQVTM and ANQGSEA. CDR3: CRVARVTYEQYF. The CDR3 bases are TGCAGGGTTGCCAGGGTGACCTACGAGCAGTACTTC.

V is TRBV11-3 and J is TRBJ2-1; 12 nucleotides align to TRBD2. This CDR3 region has 16 residues. The V segment lost 6 bases and the J segment 15 bases; nucleotides outside the gene matches: 18. CDR1 and CDR2 (germline): SGHNT, YENEEA. The CDR3 coding sequence is TGTGCCAGCAGAACCCGACTAGCGGGAGAGGTGAATAAGCGGTTCTTC. It translates to CASRTRLAGEVNKRFF.

This chain connects TRBV11-2 to TRBJ2-7; 10 nucleotides agree with TRBD2. CDR1 is SGHAT, CDR2 FQNNGV, per germline. This CDR3 comprises 16 residues. V dropped 4 bases and J dropped 10; count of bases not matched to a gene: 16. CDR3 DNA: TGTGCCAGCAGCTACAGCGGGAGGGCCTCGGGAAGCGAACAGTACTTC. It specifies CASSYSGRASGSEQYF.